A selection of T cell receptor beta chains follows, all from one sample in a study of regulatory and conventional T cells in RAG deficiency. Here immunoSEQ multiplex PCR was the method, and the copy in TCRdb shows in-frame clones only, minus some. The sample carries 29,000 or so clones, over 90% recorded once. These records were also assigned to another study, of regulatory T cells.

Sequences were obtained from CD25- CD4+ T cells sorted from blood. These receptors were taken from a human donor in good health. Both conserved end residues are part of each CDR3. D genes are given only for firm matches. Size tells how often a clone was seen (once, few, many) or the class of an expanded clone, and some rows leave it out.

j_call v_call clone_size d_call cdr3_nt cdr3_aa
TRBJ2-7 TRBV5-6 . . TGTGCCAGCAGCTCCGCCGCCCTGCGGGGAGACGAGCAGTACTTC CASSSAALRGDEQYF
TRBJ2-3 TRBV6-4 . . TGTGCCAGCAGTCCGCGACAGGGAGGACGCACAGATACGCAGTATTTT CASSPRQGGRTDTQYF
TRBJ2-7 TRBV19 . TRBD1 TGTGCCAGTAGTAAAACAGGGGACAACTCCTACGAGCAGTACTTC CASSKTGDNSYEQYF
TRBJ2-7 TRBV7-2 . TRBD1 TGTGCCAGCAGCCTCACCGGGACAGGCTCCTACGAGCAGTACTTC CASSLTGTGSYEQYF
TRBJ1-1 TRBV28 . . TGTGCCAGCAGTTTGGTCGGTCTTCCTGAAGCTTTCTTT CASSLVGLPEAFF
TRBJ1-5 TRBV6-6 . TRBD1 TGTGCCAGCTCTCTCCAGCTGGGACAGGGGAATCAGCCCCAGCATTTT CASSLQLGQGNQPQHF
TRBJ2-1 TRBV5-1 . . TGCGCCAGTGGAACGGGGGGCGCAGACAATGAGCAGTTCTTC CASGTGGADNEQFF
TRBJ2-5 TRBV9 once . TGTGCCAGTTCCAGAGGTGCGGGACAGATGCAAGAGACCCAGTACTTC CASSRGAGQMQETQYF
TRBJ1-1 TRBV2 . . TGTGCCAGCAGTCCATCGACAGGTCTCATGAACACTGAAGCTTTCTTT CASSPSTGLMNTEAFF
TRBJ1-6 TRBV7-9 . TRBD1 TGTGCCAGCAGCCTAGGACAGGGTGGTTCACCCCTCCACTTT CASSLGQGGSPLHF
TRBJ1-2 TRBV27 once TRBD1 TGTGCCAGCAGTTTGACAGGGGGGATAAGTGGCTACACCTTC CASSLTGGISGYTF
TRBJ2-3 TRBV6-6 . . TGTGCCAGCAGTTACTCGCAGCGGGCAGATACGCAGTATTTT CASSYSQRADTQYF
TRBJ2-7 TRBV7-9 . . TGTGCCAGCAGCTTAGACCGACAGCCGTCCTACGAGCAGTACTTC CASSLDRQPSYEQYF
TRBJ2-5 TRBV4-1 . TRBD1 TGCGCCAGCAGCCAAGGGACAGGGTCGCAAGAGACCCAGTACTTC CASSQGTGSQETQYF
TRBJ2-3 TRBV6-1 . . TGTGCCAGCACGCAGGGTTCCTTCACAGATACGCAGTATTTT CASTQGSFTDTQYF
TRBJ1-4 TRBV14 once . TGTGCCAGCAGCCAAGAACCTTGGAGAAGCGCAACTAATGAAAAACTGTTTTTT CASSQEPWRSATNEKLFF
TRBJ1-4 TRBV12-5 . TRBD1 TGTGCTAGTGGTTTGGTGGGGACAGGGGATGAAAAACTGTTTTTT CASGLVGTGDEKLFF